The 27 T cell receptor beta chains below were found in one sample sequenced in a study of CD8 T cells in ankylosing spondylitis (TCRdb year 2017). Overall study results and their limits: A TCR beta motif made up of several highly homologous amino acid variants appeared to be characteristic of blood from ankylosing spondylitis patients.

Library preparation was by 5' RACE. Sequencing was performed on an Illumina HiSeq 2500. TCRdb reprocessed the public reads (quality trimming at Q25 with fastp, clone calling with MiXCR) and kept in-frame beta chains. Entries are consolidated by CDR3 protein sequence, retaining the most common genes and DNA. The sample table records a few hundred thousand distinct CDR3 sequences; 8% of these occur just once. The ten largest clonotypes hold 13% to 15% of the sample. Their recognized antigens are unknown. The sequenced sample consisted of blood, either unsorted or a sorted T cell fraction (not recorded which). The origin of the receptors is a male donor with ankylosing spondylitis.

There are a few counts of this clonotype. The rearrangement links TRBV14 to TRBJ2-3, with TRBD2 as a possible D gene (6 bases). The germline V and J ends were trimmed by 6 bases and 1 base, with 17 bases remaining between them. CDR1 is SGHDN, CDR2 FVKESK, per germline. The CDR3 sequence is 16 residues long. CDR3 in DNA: TGTGCCAGCAGTCCAGCTTCGGCGGGACGCACAGATACGCAGTATTTT. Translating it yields CASSPASAGRTDTQYF.

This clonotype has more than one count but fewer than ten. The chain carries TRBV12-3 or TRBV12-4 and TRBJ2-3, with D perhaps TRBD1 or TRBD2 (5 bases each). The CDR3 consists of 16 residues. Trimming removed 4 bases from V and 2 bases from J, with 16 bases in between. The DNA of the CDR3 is TGTGCCAGCAGTTACAGGACCGGGACCCCCACAGATACGCAGTATTTT. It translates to CASSYRTGTPTDTQYF.

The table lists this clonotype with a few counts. The CDR3 spells CASSSETILNTGELFF. CDR3 sequence (DNA): TGCGCCAGCAGCTCGGAGACTATATTGAACACCGGGGAGCTGTTTTTT. V gene TRBV5-1 combines with J gene TRBJ2-2; tentative D call: TRBD2 (5 bases). Per germline, CDR1 SGHRS and CDR2 YFSETQ. This CDR3 spans 16 amino acids. V lost 3 bases to trimming and J lost 1 base, with 13 bases between them. The full variable domain, completed using reference TRBV5-1 and TRBJ2-2, is KAGVTQTPRYLIKTRGQQVTLSCSPISGHRSVSWYQQTPGQGLQFLFEYFSETQRNKGNFPGRFSGRQFSNSRSEMNVSTLELGDSALYLCASSSETILNTGELFFGEGSRLTVL.

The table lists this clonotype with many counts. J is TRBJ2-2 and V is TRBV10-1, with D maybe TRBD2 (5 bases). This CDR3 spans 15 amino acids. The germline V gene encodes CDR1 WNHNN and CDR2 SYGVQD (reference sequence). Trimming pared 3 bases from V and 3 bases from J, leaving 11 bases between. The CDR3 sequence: CASSDRGLHTGELFF. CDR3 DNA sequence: TGCGCCAGCAGTGACCGGGGTCTTCACACCGGGGAGCTGTTTTTT.

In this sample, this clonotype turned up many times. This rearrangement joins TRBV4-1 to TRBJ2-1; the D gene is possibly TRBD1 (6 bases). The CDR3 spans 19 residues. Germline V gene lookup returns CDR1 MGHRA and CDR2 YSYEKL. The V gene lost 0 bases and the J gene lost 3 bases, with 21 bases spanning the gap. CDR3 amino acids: CASSQDTGFLKQGYNEQFF. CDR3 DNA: TGCGCCAGCAGCCAAGATACGGGATTCCTAAAACAGGGCTACAATGAGCAGTTCTTC.

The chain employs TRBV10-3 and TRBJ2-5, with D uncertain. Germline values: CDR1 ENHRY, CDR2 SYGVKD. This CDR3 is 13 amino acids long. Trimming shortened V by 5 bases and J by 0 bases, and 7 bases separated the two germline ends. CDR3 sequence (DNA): TGTGCCATCAGTAAGAATAACCAAGAGACCCAGTACTTC. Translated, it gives CAISKNNQETQYF.

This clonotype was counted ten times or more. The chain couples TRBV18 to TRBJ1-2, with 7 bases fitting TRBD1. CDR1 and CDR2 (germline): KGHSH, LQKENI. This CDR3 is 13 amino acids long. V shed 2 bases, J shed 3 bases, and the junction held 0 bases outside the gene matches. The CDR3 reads CASSPTGDYGYTF. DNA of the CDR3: TGTGCCAGCTCACCAACAGGGGACTATGGCTACACCTTC.

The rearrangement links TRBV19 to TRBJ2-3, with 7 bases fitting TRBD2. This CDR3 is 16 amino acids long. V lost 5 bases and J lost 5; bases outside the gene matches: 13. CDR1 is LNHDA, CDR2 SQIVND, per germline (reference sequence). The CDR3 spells CASSRGSSDVGDTQYF. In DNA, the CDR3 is TGTGCCAGTAGTCGCGGGAGCTCCGACGTTGGAGATACGCAGTATTTT. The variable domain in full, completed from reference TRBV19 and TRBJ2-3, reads DGGITQSPKYLFRKEGQNVTLSCEQNLNHDAMYWYRQDPGQGLRLIYYSQIVNDFQKGDIAEGYSVSREKKESFPLTVTSAQKNPTAFYLCASSRGSSDVGDTQYFGPGTRLTVL.

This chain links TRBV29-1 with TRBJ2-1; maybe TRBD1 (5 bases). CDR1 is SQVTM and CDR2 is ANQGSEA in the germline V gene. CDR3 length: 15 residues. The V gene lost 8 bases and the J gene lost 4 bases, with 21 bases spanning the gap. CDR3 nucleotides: TGCAGCTATTCCCCCCCAGGGATAAGGTACAATGAGCAGTTCTTC. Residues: CSYSPPGIRYNEQFF.

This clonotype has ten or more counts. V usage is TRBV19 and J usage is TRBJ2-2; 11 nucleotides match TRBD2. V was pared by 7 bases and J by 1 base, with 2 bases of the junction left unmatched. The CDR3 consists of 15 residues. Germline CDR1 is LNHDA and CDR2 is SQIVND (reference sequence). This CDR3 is CASNLAGGNTGELFF. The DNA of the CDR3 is TGTGCCAGTAACCTAGCGGGAGGGAACACCGGGGAGCTGTTTTTT.

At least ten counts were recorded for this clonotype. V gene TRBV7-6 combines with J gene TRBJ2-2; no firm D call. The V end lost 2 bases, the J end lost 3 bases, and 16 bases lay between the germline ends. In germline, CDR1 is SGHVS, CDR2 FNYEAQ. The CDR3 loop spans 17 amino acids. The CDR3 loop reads CASSLIKTSGDTGELFF. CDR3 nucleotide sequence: TGTGCCAGCAGCTTAATCAAGACGAGTGGGGACACCGGGGAGCTGTTTTTT.

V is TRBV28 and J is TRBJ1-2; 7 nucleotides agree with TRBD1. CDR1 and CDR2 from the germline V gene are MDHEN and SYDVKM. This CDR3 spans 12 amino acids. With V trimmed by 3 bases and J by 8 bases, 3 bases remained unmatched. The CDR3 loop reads CASSLTTGGYTF. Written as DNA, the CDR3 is TGTGCCAGCAGTTTGACGACAGGGGGCTACACCTTC.

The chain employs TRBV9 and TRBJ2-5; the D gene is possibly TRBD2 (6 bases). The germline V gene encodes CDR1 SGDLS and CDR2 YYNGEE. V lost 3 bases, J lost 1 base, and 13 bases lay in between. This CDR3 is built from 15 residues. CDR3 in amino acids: CASSAWSGSQETQYF. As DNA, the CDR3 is TGTGCCAGCAGCGCCTGGTCCGGGAGCCAAGAGACCCAGTACTTC.

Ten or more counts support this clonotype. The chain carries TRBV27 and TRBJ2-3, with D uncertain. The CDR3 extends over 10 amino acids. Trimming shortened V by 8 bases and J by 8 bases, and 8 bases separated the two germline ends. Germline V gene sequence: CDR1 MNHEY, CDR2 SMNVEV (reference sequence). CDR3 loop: CASGTFTQYF. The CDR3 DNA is TGTGCCAGCGGCACTTTTACGCAGTATTTT.

CDR3 DNA sequence: TGCGCCAGCAGCTTGGATCCGGGAGACGGAATTGAAGCTTTCTTT. Protein product: CASSLDPGDGIEAFF. This rearrangement joins TRBV5-1 to TRBJ1-1, with D unclear. The germline V gene encodes CDR1 SGHRS and CDR2 YFSETQ. The V gene lost 0 bases and the J gene lost 7 bases, with 16 bases spanning the gap. CDR3 length: 15 residues.

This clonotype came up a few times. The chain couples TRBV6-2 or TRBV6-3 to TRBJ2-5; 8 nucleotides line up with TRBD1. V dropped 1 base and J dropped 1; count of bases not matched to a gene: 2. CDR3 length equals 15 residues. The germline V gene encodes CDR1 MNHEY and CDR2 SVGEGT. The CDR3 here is CASSYLGTGQETQYF. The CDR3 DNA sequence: TGTGCCAGCAGTTACTTGGGGACAGGCCAAGAGACCCAGTACTTC.

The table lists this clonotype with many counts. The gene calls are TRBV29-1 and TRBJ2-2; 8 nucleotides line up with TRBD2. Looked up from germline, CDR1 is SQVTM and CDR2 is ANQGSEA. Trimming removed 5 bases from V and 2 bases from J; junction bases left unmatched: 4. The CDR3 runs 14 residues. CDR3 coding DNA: TGCAGCGTTAAACTAGCGGATAACACCGGGGAGCTGTTTTTT. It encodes CSVKLADNTGELFF.

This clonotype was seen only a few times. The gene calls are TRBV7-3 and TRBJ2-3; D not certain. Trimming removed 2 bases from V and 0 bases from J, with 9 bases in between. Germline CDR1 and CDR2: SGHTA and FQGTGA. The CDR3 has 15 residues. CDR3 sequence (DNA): TGTGCCAGCAGCTTAGGCCCGAGGAGCACAGATACGCAGTATTTT. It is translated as CASSLGPRSTDTQYF.

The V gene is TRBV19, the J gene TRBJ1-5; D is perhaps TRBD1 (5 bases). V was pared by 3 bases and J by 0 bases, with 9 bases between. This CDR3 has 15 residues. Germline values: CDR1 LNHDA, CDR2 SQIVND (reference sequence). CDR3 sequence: CASSMGRFSNQPQHF. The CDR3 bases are TGTGCCAGTAGTATGGGGCGGTTTAGCAATCAGCCCCAGCATTTT.

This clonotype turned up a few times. The CDR3 DNA sequence: TGTGCCAGCAGCTTTAGCTCAAACACCGGGGAGCTGTTTTTT. This translates into CASSFSSNTGELFF. J is TRBJ2-2 and V is TRBV7-9; D uncertain. Germline V gene sequence: CDR1 SEHNR, CDR2 FQNEAQ (reference sequence). The CDR3 length is 14 residues. V was clipped by 3 bases and J by 2 bases, with 7 bases between them. The variable domain in full, with the rest retrieved from reference TRBV7-9 and TRBJ2-2, is DTGVSQNPRHKITKRGQNVTFRCDPISEHNRLYWYRQTLGQGPEFLTYFQNEAQLEKSRLLSDRFSAERPKGSFSTLEIQRTEQGDSAMYLCASSFSSNTGELFFGEGSRLTVL.

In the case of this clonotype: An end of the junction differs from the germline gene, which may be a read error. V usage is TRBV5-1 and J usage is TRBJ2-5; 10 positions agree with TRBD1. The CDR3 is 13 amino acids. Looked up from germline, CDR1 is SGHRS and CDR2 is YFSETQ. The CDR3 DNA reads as TGCGCCAGCAGGGGGACAGGGGAGGAAGCGTGGAACTTC. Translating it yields CASRGTGEEAWNF.

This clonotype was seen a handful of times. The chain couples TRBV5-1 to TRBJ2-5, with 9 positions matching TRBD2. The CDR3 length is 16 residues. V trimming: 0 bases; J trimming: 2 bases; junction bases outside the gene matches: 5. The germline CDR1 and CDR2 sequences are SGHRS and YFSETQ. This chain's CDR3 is CASSLGPTSGQETQYF. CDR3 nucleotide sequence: TGCGCCAGCAGCTTGGGACCAACTAGCGGGCAAGAGACCCAGTACTTC.

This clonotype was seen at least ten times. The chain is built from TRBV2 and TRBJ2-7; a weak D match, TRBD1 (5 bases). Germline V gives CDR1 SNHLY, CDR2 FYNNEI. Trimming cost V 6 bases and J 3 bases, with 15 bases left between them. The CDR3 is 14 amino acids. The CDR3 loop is CASSYLGQDYEQYF. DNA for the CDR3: TGTGCCAGCAGCTATTTGGGGCAAGACTACGAGCAGTACTTC.

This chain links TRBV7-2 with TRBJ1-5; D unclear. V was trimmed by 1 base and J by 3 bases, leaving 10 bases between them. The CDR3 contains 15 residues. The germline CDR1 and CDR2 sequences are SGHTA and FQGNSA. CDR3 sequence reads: CASSLVVGNNQPQHF. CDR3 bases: TGTGCCAGCAGCTTAGTGGTAGGGAACAATCAGCCCCAGCATTTT. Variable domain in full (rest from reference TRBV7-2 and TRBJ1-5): GAGVSQSPSNKVTEKGKDVELRCDPISGHTALYWYRQSLGQGLEFLIYFQGNSAPDKSGLPSDRFSAERTGGSVSTLTIQRTQQEDSAVYLCASSLVVGNNQPQHFGDGTRLSIL.

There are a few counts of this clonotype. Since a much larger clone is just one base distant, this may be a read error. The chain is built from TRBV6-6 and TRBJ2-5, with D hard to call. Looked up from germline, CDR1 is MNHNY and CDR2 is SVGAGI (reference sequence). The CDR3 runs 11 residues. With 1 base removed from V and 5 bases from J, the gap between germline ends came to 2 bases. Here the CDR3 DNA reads TGTGCCAGCAGTTACTGGGAGACCCAGTACTTC. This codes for CASSYWETQYF.

In nucleotides, the CDR3 is TGTGCCAGCAGCCTACAAGATGGGGCAAGCAACCCCTACAATGAGCAGTTCTTC. Protein product: CASSLQDGASNPYNEQFF. The chain carries TRBV3-1 and TRBJ2-1; perhaps TRBD1 as D (5 bases). Trimming left V 4 bases short and J 2 bases short, with 21 bases between. The CDR3 is 18 residues long. Germline CDR1 reads LGHDT; CDR2 reads YNNKEL (reference sequence).

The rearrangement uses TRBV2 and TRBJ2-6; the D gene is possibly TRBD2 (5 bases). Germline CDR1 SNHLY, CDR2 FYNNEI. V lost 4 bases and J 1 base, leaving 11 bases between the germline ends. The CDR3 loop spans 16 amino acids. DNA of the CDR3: TGTGCCAGCAGTGTGCGGGCAACATCTGGGGCCAACGTCCTGACTTTC. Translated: CASSVRATSGANVLTF.